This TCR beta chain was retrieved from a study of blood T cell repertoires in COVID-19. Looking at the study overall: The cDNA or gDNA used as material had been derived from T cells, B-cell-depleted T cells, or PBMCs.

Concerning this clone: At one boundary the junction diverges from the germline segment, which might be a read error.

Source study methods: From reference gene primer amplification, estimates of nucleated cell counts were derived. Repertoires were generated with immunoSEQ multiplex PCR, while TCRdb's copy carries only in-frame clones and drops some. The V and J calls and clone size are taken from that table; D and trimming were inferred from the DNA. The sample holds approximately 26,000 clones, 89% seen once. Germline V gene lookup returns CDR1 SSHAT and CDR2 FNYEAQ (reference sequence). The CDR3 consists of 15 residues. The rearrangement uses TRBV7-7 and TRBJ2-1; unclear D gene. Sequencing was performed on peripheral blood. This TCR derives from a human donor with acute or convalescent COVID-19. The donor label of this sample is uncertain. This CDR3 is CASSPLSSSYNEQFF. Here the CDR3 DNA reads TGTGCTAGCAGCCCCCTGAGTAGCTCCTACAATGAGCAGTTCTTC. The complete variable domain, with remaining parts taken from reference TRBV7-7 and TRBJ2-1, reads GAGVSQSPRYKVTKRGQDVTLRCDPISSHATLYWYQQALGQGPEFLTYFNYEAQPDKSGLPSDRFSAERPEGSISTLTIQRTEQRDSAMYRCASSPLSSSYNEQFFGPGTRLTVL.